A selection of T cell receptor beta chains follows, all from one sample in a study of CD8+CD57+ T cells in acquired aplastic anemia. TCRdb fed the reads into MiXCR, producing one record per CDR3 protein. This table holds some 200,000 distinct CDR3 sequences, 48% found once. Sequencing was done on a sample of sorted CD4+, CD8+, or CD8+CD57+ T cells (not recorded which) from PBMCs. The receptors come from a human donor with aplastic anemia. CDR3s include the opening cysteine and the closing phenylalanine or tryptophan. Each record gives: V gene, J gene, clone size, CDR3 protein. Size values are once, few and many counts, or a class for expanded clones, and some rows have none.

V: TRBV2
J: TRBJ1-2
size: many
CDR3: CASSPPGSFYGYTF

V: TRBV7-8
J: TRBJ2-3
size: .
CDR3: CASSLERGPSDTQYF

V: TRBV5-4
J: TRBJ1-2
size: many
CDR3: CASSLGRGMVDGYTF

V: TRBV12-5
J: TRBJ2-4
size: once
CDR3: CASGLVSNTQYF

V: TRBV10-3
J: TRBJ1-1
size: .
CDR3: CAISDQGSEAFF

V: TRBV2
J: TRBJ2-1
size: few
CDR3: CASSDITRYNEQFF

V: TRBV7-9
J: TRBJ2-2
size: .
CDR3: CASRERATFPGELFF

V: TRBV7-9
J: TRBJ2-5
size: .
CDR3: CASSPAGGYETQYF

V: TRBV5-1
J: TRBJ2-7
size: many
CDR3: CASSRDRSYEQYF

V: TRBV20-1
J: TRBJ1-4
size: many
CDR3: CSAPGAGEKLFF

V: TRBV20-1
J: TRBJ1-2
size: .
CDR3: CSASSGGSYGYTF